This TCR beta chain was captured by sequencing in a study of blood T cell repertoires in COVID-19. The CDR3 contains 15 residues. V gave up 6 bases and J gave up 4 bases; unmatched junction bases: 7. Germline CDR1 is SGHTA and CDR2 is FQGNSA. In the original workflow: It was from reference gene primer amplification that nucleated cell counts were estimated. TCRdb's copy holds only in-frame clones and misses some; the assay was immunoSEQ multiplex PCR. D and trimming come from the DNA, and the V and J calls and clone size come from that table. The sample contains about 56,000 clones, 89% of which appear only once.

The specimen was peripheral blood. The sequence derives from a woman aged 60-75 years with COVID-19, enrolled during active disease. The genes are TRBV7-2 and TRBJ2-2, with 8 bases identical to TRBD1. The CDR3 DNA is TGTGCCAGCAGAAGGACAGGGAGCGGCACCGGGGAGCTGTTTTTT. Amino acid sequence: CASRRTGSGTGELFF.